This TCR beta chain was sequenced during a study of molecular identifiers for immune sequencing clone quantification. Previously described methods and listed TCR primers were used for bulk TCR libraries. TCRdb ran MiXCR on the PCR reads and lists one entry per CDR3 protein. The sample carries around 480,000 distinct CDR3 sequences, roughly 26% recorded once. As regards this clonotype: Its antigen is unknown.

General study points: In cases of identical TCR molecules sharing a barcode, highly expanded clone sizes could be underestimated.

CDR1 and CDR2 from the germline V gene are MNHEY and SMNVEV (reference sequence). The CDR3 runs 14 residues. V gave up 6 bases and J gave up 2 bases; unmatched junction bases: 6. Naive CD8 T cells were FACS-sorted by CD8+CD4-CCR7+CD45RA+ markers. V is TRBV27 and J is TRBJ1-2; the match to TRBD1 covers 7 bases. This clonotype was obtained from a human donor in good health. Some libraries in this study had Jurkat cell RNA spiked in. The specimen sequenced was naive CD8+ T cells from blood, with Jurkat cell RNA spiked in. Subset noted: FACS-sorted CD8+CD4-CCR7+CD45RA+ naive T cells. The CDR3 loop reads CASRAGGPNYGYTF. The CDR3 region has the DNA TGTGCCAGCAGGGCAGGGGGACCCAACTATGGCTACACCTTC.